What follows are 17 T cell receptor beta chains derived from one specimen sequenced in a study of hypomethylating agent response in myelodysplastic syndrome. Clones were read by immunoSEQ multiplex PCR, and TCRdb kept only the in-frame ones, dropping some. The table shows around 5,000 clones, with 80% to 85% occurring only once. Sequencing was performed on bone marrow, taken before or after starting hypomethylating agent treatment for myelodysplastic syndrome (not recorded which). These receptors originate from a human donor with myelodysplastic syndrome.

V usage is TRBV6-9 and J usage is TRBJ1-5, with unresolved D. Germline CDR1 is MNHGY and CDR2 is SVAAGI. This CDR3 has 11 amino acids. V was clipped by 7 bases and J by 7 bases, with 8 bases between them. CDR3 amino acids: CASTPDQPQHF. Written as DNA, the CDR3 is TGTGCCAGCACTCCGGACCAGCCCCAGCATTTT.

CDR3 loop: CASSLAGATYNEQFF. In DNA form, the CDR3 reads TGTGCCAGCAGCTTAGCGGGGGCGACCTACAATGAGCAGTTCTTC. The chain recombines TRBV7-2 with TRBJ2-1, with D maybe TRBD1 (6 bases). This CDR3 has 15 residues. V was clipped by 0 bases and J by 2 bases, with 8 bases between them. Germline V gene data show CDR1 as SGHTA and CDR2 as FQGNSA.

This clone has more than one count but fewer than ten. The rearrangement joins TRBV19 to TRBJ2-7; TRBD2 might be the D (6 bases). The CDR3 is 15 residues long. Germline CDR1 is LNHDA and CDR2 is SQIVND (reference sequence). The germline V and J ends were trimmed by 5 bases and 0 bases, with 14 bases remaining between them. CDR3: CASSPQDYSSYEQYF. CDR3 DNA sequence: TGTGCCAGTAGTCCCCAGGACTATAGCTCCTACGAGCAGTACTTC.

This clone was found a few times. The chain employs TRBV6-5 and TRBJ2-5, with TRBD2 matching 7 bases. J gave up 3 bases and V 5 bases, and 9 bases lay outside the gene matches. Germline V gene sequence: CDR1 MNHEY, CDR2 SVGAGI. There are 15 residues in the CDR3. This chain's CDR3 is CASSDFIAGEETQYF. DNA for the CDR3: TGTGCCAGCAGTGACTTTATAGCGGGTGAAGAGACCCAGTACTTC.

The rearrangement links TRBV7-2 to TRBJ1-4; D is uncertain. Trimming shortened V by 2 bases and J by 7 bases, and 11 bases separated the two germline ends. The CDR3 is 14 amino acids. CDR1 is SGHTA and CDR2 is FQGNSA in the germline V gene. CDR3 amino acids: CASSLTYSGEKLFF. For the CDR3, the DNA is TGTGCCAGCAGCTTAACGTACAGCGGTGAAAAACTGTTTTTT.

The V gene is TRBV2, the J gene TRBJ2-3; D perhaps matches TRBD2 (6 bases). Germline V gene sequence: CDR1 SNHLY, CDR2 FYNNEI. V lost 7 bases and J lost 3, with 17 bases in between. This CDR3 region has 15 residues. This CDR3 reads CASTMLGGLTDTQYF. The CDR3 DNA reads as TGTGCCAGCACCATGTTGGGGGGTCTGACAGATACGCAGTATTTT.

The CDR3 nucleotides read TGCAGCATGATCCCGGGACTAGAGACAGATACGCAGTATTTT. Protein: CSMIPGLETDTQYF. This chain uses TRBV29-1 with TRBJ2-3; 8 nucleotides line up with TRBD2. Per germline, CDR1 SQVTM and CDR2 ANQGSEA. This CDR3 region has 14 residues. The junction had 10 bases not matched to a gene; V was cut back by 8 bases and J by 3 bases.

This rearrangement joins TRBV11-2 to TRBJ1-2, with 10 bases matching TRBD1. V was pared by 2 bases and J by 4 bases, with 1 base of the junction left unmatched. The CDR3 spans 14 residues. Germline loops: CDR1 SGHAT, CDR2 FQNNGV. In DNA, the CDR3 is TGTGCCAGCAGCTTAAGGACAGGGGGCTATGGCTACACCTTC. It codes for CASSLRTGGYGYTF.

This clone was observed once. The gene calls are TRBV5-4 and TRBJ2-7; D gene uncertain. Between the trimmed V and J ends, which lost 0 bases and 5 bases, there was a span of 6 bases. This CDR3 has 12 residues. CDR1 is SGHNT, CDR2 YYREEE, per germline (reference sequence). The CDR3 sequence: CASSLETHEQYF. The CDR3 DNA reads as TGTGCCAGCAGCTTGGAAACACACGAGCAGTACTTC.

The gene calls are TRBV7-2 and TRBJ2-7; unclear D gene. Trimming pared 1 base from V and 7 bases from J, leaving 11 bases between. The CDR3 sequence is 13 residues long. The germline V gene encodes CDR1 SGHTA and CDR2 FQGNSA. CDR3 DNA: TGTGCCAGCAGCTTAGTCCGGGCGTCTGAGCAGTACTTC. The encoded protein is CASSLVRASEQYF.

The chain uses TRBV18 and TRBJ1-2; TRBD1 agrees at 8 bases. The germline V gene has CDR1 KGHSH and CDR2 LQKENI. V dropped 4 bases and J dropped 3; count of bases not matched to a gene: 4. CDR3 length: 14 residues. The CDR3 region is CASSLGQGDYGYTF. The CDR3 DNA is TGTGCCAGCTCACTTGGACAGGGAGACTATGGCTACACCTTC.

The chain employs TRBV5-1 and TRBJ2-5, with D uncertain. The end of the DNA fits TRBJ2-7 better, so the J call may be wrong. The length of the CDR3 is 14 residues. CDR1 and CDR2 from the germline V gene are SGHRS and YFSETQ. The CDR3 nucleotides read TGCGCCAGCAGCTTGGGGTCGAGCAAAAACGAGCAGTACTTC. The encoded protein is CASSLGSSKNEQYF.

The chain employs TRBV9 and TRBJ2-3, with D perhaps assigned TRBD1 or TRBD2 (6 bases each). This CDR3 contains 16 residues. V shed 0 bases and J shed 6 bases, with 17 bases lying between them. Germline V gives CDR1 SGDLS, CDR2 YYNGEE. Written as DNA, the CDR3 is TGTGCCAGCAGCGTAGACGGCAGGGGAGGTCCCGATACGCAGTATTTT. This gives the protein CASSVDGRGGPDTQYF.

This clone was seen a few times. The rearrangement links TRBV7-2 to TRBJ1-6; weak D call: TRBD1 (5 bases). This CDR3 is 15 amino acids long. In germline, CDR1 is SGHTA, CDR2 FQGNSA. Trimming pared 3 bases from V and 7 bases from J, leaving 13 bases between. The CDR3 DNA sequence: TGTGCCAGCAGCTTGGGGGTGGCAAGGAATTCACCCCTCCACTTT. Protein: CASSLGVARNSPLHF.

This clone was seen only once. The chain is built from TRBV27 and TRBJ2-2; the D gene is possibly TRBD1 (7 bases). CDR3 size: 14 residues. CDR1 MNHEY and CDR2 SMNVEV come from the germline V gene (reference sequence). Trimming removed 8 bases at V and 5 bases at J, with 15 bases between. The CDR3 DNA reads as TGTGCCAGCGGCGTCAGGGGGGCGACCGGGGAGCTGTTTTTT. Translating it yields CASGVRGATGELFF.

This CDR3 is CASSQSGQGPYEQYF. In DNA form, the CDR3 reads TGTGCCAGCAGCCAATCGGGACAGGGCCCCTACGAGCAGTACTTC. This chain joins TRBV16 and TRBJ2-7, with TRBD1 matching 9 bases. Germline loops: CDR1 KGHSY, CDR2 FQNENV. V was pared by 0 bases and J by 2 bases, with 2 bases of the junction left unmatched. The CDR3 length is 15 residues.

This clone has a handful of counts. The rearrangement uses TRBV27 and TRBJ2-7; D might be TRBD2 (7 bases). Germline V gene data show CDR1 as MNHEY and CDR2 as SMNVEV (reference sequence). V was clipped by 0 bases and J by 0 bases, with 12 bases between them. The CDR3 contains 16 residues. The CDR3 nucleotides read TGTGCCAGCAGTTTATCACCGGGGGGCCTCTCCTACGAGCAGTACTTC. Its translation is CASSLSPGGLSYEQYF.